The T cell receptor (beta chain) described here comes from a study of T-cell memory formation after mild COVID-19 (dated by TCRdb to the early 2020s). Looking at the study overall: TCR sequence clusters from the two donors were largely donor specific. T-cell clones expanding and contracting after mild COVID-19 in two donors were tracked by longitudinal TCRalpha and TCRbeta repertoire sequencing. The cohort was made up of two young adult volunteers, one female and one male, who were previously healthy. The study at large found these results: SARS-CoV-2 specificity was not confirmed for the second-wave clones peaking on day 37. Some responding clones were detected in pre-infection memory, which suggested that pre-existing cross-reactive memory T cells had joined the SARS-CoV-2 response. The study covered only two mild cases, and larger cohorts including severe cases with pre-infection samples were considered necessary. Clones contracting from day 15 to 85 had balanced CD4/CD8 phenotypes, while a second wave expanding from day 15 to 37 was biased towards CD4+. Contracting CD4+ clones were located mainly in the CM and EM memory subsets, whereas CD8+ clones were found to be enriched in EMRA.

Here V drops 6 bases and J drops 6 bases, and the junction holds 9 bases not matched to any gene. The CDR3 measures 15 amino acids from cysteine to phenylalanine. Just the 45-base CDR3 DNA is kept, in frame starting at base 1. PBMCs were isolated by Ficoll-Paque density gradient centrifugation. The sequencer was an Illumina NovaSeq 6000. TCRalpha and TCRbeta cDNA libraries were constructed by 5'RACE with constant-segment primers, with sample barcodes and unique molecular identifiers being introduced. Trizol reagent was used to extract RNA from every sample. Libraries were amplified in two PCR steps, with a second sample barcode and Illumina TruSeq adapters added in the second step. Sequencing of the libraries was done on an Illumina NovaSeq, producing 2 x 150 bp paired-end reads. Per the authors' processing: Reads were demultiplexed and collapsed into UMI-guided consensus sequences with migec v1.2.7. With mixcr v2.1.11, UMI consensuses were aligned to TRA and TRB V and J templates and assembled into clonotypes. Clonotypes were classified as expanded or contracted when called significant by both edgeR and NoisET, with noise models trained on biological replicates. For edgeR calls, a false discovery rate-adjusted p below 0.01 and a log2 fold-change threshold of 1 were applied. As an exploratory analysis of dynamics, PCA with hierarchical clustering was applied to max-normalized trajectories of the 1000 most abundant clonotypes. Separately sequenced CD4+ and CD8+ repertoires were used to assign a CD4 or CD8 phenotype to each responding clone. TCRdb redid the processing of the public reads, applying fastp at Q25 and MiXCR, and retained in-frame beta chains. CDR3 protein duplicates are merged, each entry listing the most common genes and DNA. The V and J calls here are based on TCRdb, not the publication. The sample yields roughly 240,000 distinct CDR3 sequences; 15% to 20% were counted once. The ten largest clones add up to 22% of the sample.

On this clonotype: Its antigen is still unknown. No base qualities exist here, and no much larger clone lies one base off it.

The TCR sequence derives from a man aged 18 to 35 who had mild COVID-19 (a few samples of this study predate the infection). The sample titles of this study are shuffled in the database, so cell type and time point are left out; the donor was told from shared clones. The chain was built from TRBV12-3 or TRBV12-4 and TRBJ1-4; 8 central nucleotides agree with TRBD1. Sample: PBMCs or a T cell subset sorted from them (not recorded which). The sequenced DNA: TGTGCCAGCAGAAATACAGGGGGGGGCTATGAAAAACTGTTTTTT. This sequence encodes CASRNTGGGYEKLFF.